This T cell receptor (beta chain) was sequenced during a study of technical replicates of blood from several donors. The protocol was immunoSEQ multiplex PCR, while the TCRdb copy is restricted to in-frame clones and leaves out a portion. The profile shows tens of thousands of clones, around 93% of them singletons. The V gene end was trimmed by 6 bases and the J gene end by 5 bases; junction bases not matched to a gene: 12. Germline CDR1 is SEHNR and CDR2 is FQNEAQ (reference sequence). The CDR3 runs 15 residues. Input material: PBMCs. The rearrangement uses TRBV7-9 and TRBJ1-1, with 7 bases lining up with TRBD1. The TCR originated in a human donor in good health. Some clones in this sample may be carry-over from other donors' samples. CDR3 amino acids: CASSRQTGMRTEAFF. The CDR3 nucleotides read TGTGCCAGCAGTCGCCAGACAGGGATGAGGACTGAAGCTTTCTTT.